The rows below give T cell receptor beta chains drawn from one sample of a study of T cell clones after liver transplantation. The assay was immunoSEQ multiplex PCR, and TCRdb's table has in-frame clones only and misses some. The data show roughly 120,000 clones, 90% seen once. Specimen: CD4+ T cells from blood, collected 12 months after liver transplant. Receptors originate from a human patient who received a liver transplant. Some T cells may be transferred from the graft donor. The CDR3 runs from the conserved cysteine through the conserved F or W. A D gene is named only where the DNA matches it firmly. Clone size is stated in some rows and not others, as once, few, many or a class when expanded.

V gene	D gene	clone size	J gene	CDR3 protein	CDR3 DNA
TRBV29-1	NA	NA	TRBJ1-2	CSVAGSSANYGYTF	TGCAGCGTTGCCGGAAGTAGTGCTAACTATGGCTACACCTTC
TRBV29-1	TRBD1	NA	TRBJ1-2	CSVEEPGQTYGYTF	TGCAGCGTTGAAGAACCGGGACAGACTTATGGCTACACCTTC
TRBV11-3	NA	NA	TRBJ1-5	CASSLNGENQPQHF	TGTGCCAGCAGCTTAAATGGAGAAAATCAGCCCCAGCATTTT
TRBV29-1	TRBD2	NA	TRBJ2-2	CSPPRRLRREGRGGELFF	TGCAGCCCACCCCGGCGTTTACGGCGGGAGGGCCGAGGCGGGGAGCTGTTTTTT
TRBV20-1	NA	NA	TRBJ2-1	CSASRLSEQFF	TGCAGTGCTTCCCGGTTGAGCGAGCAGTTCTTC
TRBV11-2	TRBD2	NA	TRBJ2-7	CASSLVSGRAYEQYF	TGTGCCAGCAGCTTAGTCAGCGGGAGGGCATACGAGCAGTACTTC
TRBV18	NA	NA	TRBJ1-4	CASSPPTTNEKLFF	TGTGCCAGCTCACCACCTACAACTAATGAAAAACTGTTTTTT
TRBV19	TRBD1	NA	TRBJ1-2	CASSKGQAPYGYTF	TGTGCCAGTAGTAAGGGACAGGCACCCTATGGCTACACCTTC
TRBV7-9	NA	NA	TRBJ2-5	CASSLPTGRYFQETQYF	TGTGCCAGCAGCCTCCCAACGGGCCGCTACTTTCAAGAGACCCAGTACTTC
TRBV9	NA	NA	TRBJ2-2	CASSPRQAFTGELFF	TGTGCCAGCAGCCCCCGACAGGCTTTCACCGGGGAGCTGTTTTTT
TRBV25-1	NA	NA	TRBJ2-1	CASSDQVGYNEQFF	TGTGCCAGCAGTGATCAAGTAGGGTACAATGAGCAGTTCTTC
TRBV20-1	NA	NA	TRBJ2-3	CSGGLTDTQYF	TGCAGCGGGGGCCTCACAGATACGCAGTATTTT
TRBV12-2	NA	NA	TRBJ2-7	CASHNSGGLSYEQYF	TGTGCAAGTCACAATAGCGGGGGGCTTTCCTACGAGCAGTACTTC
TRBV9	NA	few	TRBJ1-1	CASSGKPNTEAFF	TGTGCCAGCAGCGGGAAACCGAACACTGAAGCTTTCTTT
TRBV7-2	TRBD2	NA	TRBJ2-2	CASSSPQLAATGELFF	TGTGCCAGCAGCTCCCCCCAGCTAGCGGCGACCGGGGAGCTGTTTTTT
TRBV30	NA	NA	TRBJ2-5	CAWTPSKQETQYF	TGTGCCTGGACCCCTTCCAAGCAAGAGACCCAGTACTTC
TRBV6-1	NA	NA	TRBJ1-1	CAANWNTEAFF	TGTGCCGCCAATTGGAACACTGAAGCTTTCTTT
TRBV29-1	TRBD1	NA	TRBJ1-1	CSATHVSHPPGTGGVNTEAFF	TGCAGCGCCACACACGTAAGCCATCCACCAGGGACAGGGGGGGTGAACACTGAAGCTTTCTTT
TRBV28	TRBD1	NA	TRBJ2-5	CASRRTGEETQYF	TGTGCCAGCAGAAGAACAGGGGAAGAGACCCAGTACTTC
TRBV12-5	TRBD2	NA	TRBJ2-1	CASGPTSGLHNEQFF	TGTGCTAGTGGCCCAACTAGCGGTCTTCACAATGAGCAGTTCTTC
TRBV9	TRBD2	NA	TRBJ2-1	CASSVGGRGRANEQFF	TGTGCCAGCAGCGTAGGCGGGCGCGGGAGGGCCAATGAGCAGTTCTTC
TRBV27	NA	NA	TRBJ2-3	CASSRPGVDTQYF	TGTGCCAGCAGTCGGCCAGGGGTAGATACGCAGTATTTT
TRBV5-6	NA	NA	TRBJ2-2	CASSLPAAGLTGELFF	TGTGCCAGCAGCCTACCAGCGGCGGGACTCACCGGGGAGCTGTTTTTT
TRBV7-8	NA	few	TRBJ1-2	CASSLATANYGYTF	TGTGCCAGCAGCTTAGCGACAGCTAACTATGGCTACACCTTC
TRBV9	TRBD2	NA	TRBJ2-7	CASSASGSQIYEQYF	TGTGCCAGCAGCGCTAGCGGGAGTCAAATTTACGAGCAGTACTTC
TRBV9	NA	NA	TRBJ2-1	CASSVGVYLYNEQFF	TGTGCCAGCAGCGTAGGGGTGTACCTCTACAATGAGCAGTTCTTC
TRBV11-3	TRBD1	NA	TRBJ1-4	CASSLPTGAGNEKLFF	TGTGCCAGCAGCTTGCCGACAGGGGCTGGTAATGAAAAACTGTTTTTT
TRBV29-1	NA	NA	TRBJ2-7	CSVSWQNYEQYF	TGCAGCGTTTCTTGGCAAAACTACGAGCAGTACTTC
TRBV11-3	TRBD2	NA	TRBJ2-3	CASSPREGLGDTQYF	TGTGCCAGCAGCCCCAGGGAGGGCCTAGGAGATACGCAGTATTTT
TRBV5-1	TRBD1	NA	TRBJ2-7	CASSLEQGSYEQYF	TGCGCCAGCAGCTTGGAACAGGGGAGTTACGAGCAGTACTTC
TRBV27	TRBD2	NA	TRBJ2-7	CASIREREPLYEQYF	TGTGCCAGCATTCGAGAGCGGGAGCCCCTCTACGAGCAGTACTTC
TRBV5-4	TRBD1	NA	TRBJ1-2	CASSPEQGSYGYTF	TGTGCCAGCAGCCCGGAACAGGGGAGCTATGGCTACACCTTC
TRBV19	TRBD1	once	TRBJ2-2	CASLGQGAKVGELFF	TGTGCCAGTCTTGGGCAGGGGGCGAAAGTCGGGGAGCTGTTTTTT
TRBV5-1	NA	NA	TRBJ1-4	CASSLFGATNEKLFF	TGCGCCAGCAGCTTGTTCGGAGCAACTAATGAAAAACTGTTTTTT
TRBV5-1	TRBD2	NA	TRBJ2-5	CASSLGAREGQETQYF	TGCGCCAGCAGCTTGGGGGCGAGGGAGGGGCAAGAGACCCAGTACTTC
TRBV15	NA	NA	TRBJ1-5	CATSREGSGNQPQHF	TGTGCCACCAGCAGGGAGGGGAGCGGCAATCAGCCCCAGCATTTT
TRBV29-1	NA	once	TRBJ2-7	CSVEVGFEQYF	TGCAGCGTTGAAGTAGGATTCGAGCAGTACTTC
TRBV19	NA	NA	TRBJ1-5	CASSIGTWKDPQHF	TGTGCCAGTAGTATTGGGACATGGAAGGATCCCCAGCATTTT
TRBV27	TRBD2	NA	TRBJ2-7	CASSPLTSGSNHEQYF	TGTGCCAGCAGTCCCTTAACTAGCGGGAGTAACCACGAGCAGTACTTC
TRBV6-6	TRBD1	NA	TRBJ2-7	CASTLGTGLAYEQYF	TGTGCCAGCACACTGGGGACAGGTCTGGCCTACGAGCAGTACTTC
TRBV7-2	TRBD1	NA	TRBJ2-7	CASSSGTGVDEQYF	TGTGCCAGCAGCTCGGGGACAGGGGTAGACGAGCAGTACTTC
TRBV10-3	NA	NA	TRBJ2-7	CAIRELGEQYF	TGTGCCATCAGAGAGTTAGGGGAGCAGTACTTC
TRBV10-3	NA	NA	TRBJ2-2	CAISAQVNTGELFF	TGTGCCATCAGTGCTCAGGTGAACACCGGGGAGCTGTTTTTT
TRBV19	NA	NA	TRBJ2-7	CASSIANGYEQYF	TGTGCCAGTAGTATAGCGAACGGCTACGAGCAGTACTTC
TRBV6-1	NA	NA	TRBJ2-7	CASSEFHGLSSYEQYF	TGTGCCAGCAGTGAGTTCCACGGGTTAAGCTCCTACGAGCAGTACTTC
TRBV5-1	NA	few	TRBJ2-5	CASSLVGSQETQYF	TGCGCCAGCAGCTTGGTGGGGTCACAAGAGACCCAGTACTTC
TRBV11-2	NA	NA	TRBJ2-4	CASSPPVAKNIQYF	TGTGCCAGCAGCCCCCCCGTAGCCAAAAACATTCAGTACTTC
TRBV7-2	TRBD2	many	TRBJ2-7	CASSPGGTSGYEQYF	TGTGCCAGCAGCCCTGGCGGGACTAGCGGATACGAGCAGTACTTC
TRBV7-8	TRBD1	NA	TRBJ1-5	CASSMLGGFGNQPQHF	TGTGCCAGCAGCATGCTAGGGGGCTTCGGCAATCAGCCCCAGCATTTT
TRBV5-1	NA	NA	TRBJ2-3	CASSLNTVLDTQYF	TGCGCCAGCAGCTTAAATACGGTTTTAGATACGCAGTATTTT